The next 5 T cell receptor beta chains were all read from a single sample in a study of T cell changes during pregnancy in multiple sclerosis. Clones were read by immunoSEQ multiplex PCR, and TCRdb kept only the in-frame ones, dropping some. In the table there are tens of thousands of clones, about 90% of which are singletons. The specimen was CD4+ T cells from peripheral blood mononuclear cells, collected in the first trimester of pregnancy. All receptors derive from a female donor in good health, enrolled as a control in a pregnancy study.

This clone showed up just a few times. The chain couples TRBV5-1 to TRBJ2-3, with D possibly being TRBD1 (5 bases). Deletions cut 0 bases from V and 5 bases from J, with 7 bases between. The CDR3 sequence is 13 residues long. Germline loops: CDR1 SGHRS, CDR2 YFSETQ. CDR3 sequence (DNA): TGCGCCAGCAGCTTGGAGACAGTAGATACGCAGTATTTT. This codes for CASSLETVDTQYF.

This chain connects TRBV5-1 to TRBJ1-2; 7 positions match TRBD1. There are 14 residues in the CDR3. J gave up 3 bases and V 4 bases, and 6 bases lay outside the gene matches. Germline loops: CDR1 SGHRS, CDR2 YFSETQ. The CDR3 DNA sequence: TGCGCCAGCAGCCCCTACACAGGGGACTATGGCTACACCTTC. Protein: CASSPYTGDYGYTF. The variable domain in full, with the rest retrieved from reference TRBV5-1 and TRBJ1-2, is KAGVTQTPRYLIKTRGQQVTLSCSPISGHRSVSWYQQTPGQGLQFLFEYFSETQRNKGNFPGRFSGRQFSNSRSEMNVSTLELGDSALYLCASSPYTGDYGYTFGSGTRLTVV.

The chain joins TRBV27 to TRBJ1-1; weak D call: TRBD1 (6 bases). The CDR3 consists of 15 residues. The germline V and J ends were trimmed by 3 bases and 4 bases, with 15 bases remaining between them. CDR1 is MNHEY, CDR2 SMNVEV, per germline (reference sequence). The CDR3 spells CASSFGGQARTEAFF. For the CDR3, the DNA is TGTGCCAGCAGTTTTGGGGGCCAGGCCCGCACTGAAGCTTTCTTT.

This rearrangement joins TRBV9 to TRBJ1-1, with 10 bases lining up with TRBD1. The J segment lost 1 base and the V segment lost 1 base, leaving 13 bases of the junction unmatched. CDR1 and CDR2 from the germline V gene are SGDLS and YYNGEE. The CDR3 spans 19 residues. The CDR3 sequence is CASSVSGWGTGATNTEAFF. CDR3 nucleotide sequence: TGTGCCAGCAGCGTAAGTGGATGGGGGACAGGGGCCACGAACACTGAAGCTTTCTTT.

The rearrangement uses TRBV30 and TRBJ2-5, with 10 bases fitting TRBD1. The germline CDR1 and CDR2 sequences are GTSNPN and SVGIG (reference sequence). V trimming: 4 bases; J trimming: 4 bases; junction bases outside the gene matches: 6. CDR3 length: 14 amino acids. The CDR3 loop is CAWNPGQGLETQYF. CDR3 sequence (DNA): TGTGCCTGGAATCCGGGACAGGGGTTAGAGACCCAGTACTTC.